This T cell receptor beta chain was obtained from a study of T cell changes during pregnancy in multiple sclerosis. Sequencing was performed with immunoSEQ multiplex PCR; in TCRdb, only in-frame clones are kept and a portion is missing. The sample includes about 68,000 clones, 91% of them seen just once. Germline V gives CDR1 SGHTA, CDR2 FQGNSA. The J segment lost 5 bases and the V segment lost 3 bases, leaving 8 bases of the junction unmatched. This CDR3 is built from 15 residues. This clonotype originated in a female donor with multiple sclerosis, enrolled in a pregnancy study. J is TRBJ2-5 and V is TRBV7-2; 8 nucleotides align to TRBD2. The source material was peripheral blood, sampled in the first trimester of pregnancy. CDR3 amino acids: CASSFTRGGGETQYF. The CDR3 nucleotides are TGTGCCAGCAGCTTCACCCGGGGGGGCGGGGAGACCCAGTACTTC.